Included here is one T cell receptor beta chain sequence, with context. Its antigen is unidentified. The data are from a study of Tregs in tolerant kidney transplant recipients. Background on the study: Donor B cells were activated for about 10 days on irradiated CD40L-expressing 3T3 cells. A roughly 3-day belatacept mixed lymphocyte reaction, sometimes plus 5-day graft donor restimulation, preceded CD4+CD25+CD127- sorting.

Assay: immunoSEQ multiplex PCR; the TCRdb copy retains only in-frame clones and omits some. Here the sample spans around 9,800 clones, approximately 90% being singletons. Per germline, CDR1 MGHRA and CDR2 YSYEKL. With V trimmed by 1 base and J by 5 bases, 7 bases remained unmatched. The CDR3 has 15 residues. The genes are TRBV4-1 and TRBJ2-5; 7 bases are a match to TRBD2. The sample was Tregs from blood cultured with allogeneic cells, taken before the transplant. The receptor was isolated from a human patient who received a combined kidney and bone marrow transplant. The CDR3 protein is CASSQAGGVWETQYF. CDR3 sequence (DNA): TGCGCCAGCAGCCAAGCTGGGGGGGTCTGGGAGACCCAGTACTTC.